The 19 T cell receptor beta chains below all came from one sample that was sequenced in a study of cytomegalovirus exposure and HLA in healthy donors. PCR amplification relied on 60 Vbeta primers (plus 13 Jbeta primers). Libraries were prepared by immunoSEQ multiplex PCR; TCRdb keeps only in-frame clonotypes and omits some of them. The sample has about 170,000 clones; approximately 88% are singletons. Input material: PBMCs. These receptors were taken from a boy younger than 10 in good health and CMV-seronegative.

The chain joins TRBV5-1 to TRBJ2-5; the match to TRBD1 covers 7 bases. The junction had 8 bases not matched to a gene; V was cut back by 0 bases and J by 6 bases. The CDR3 is 15 residues long. Per the germline V gene, CDR1 is SGHRS and CDR2 is YFSETQ. Written as DNA, the CDR3 is TGCGCCAGCAGCTTGGGGTCGACAGGGTTTCAGACCCAGTACTTC. This encodes CASSLGSTGFQTQYF.

V and J are TRBV28 and TRBJ2-7; 7 bases align to TRBD1. Germline CDR1 reads MDHEN; CDR2 reads SYDVKM. The CDR3 contains 16 residues. The ends lost 4 bases at V and 1 base at J; junction bases unmatched: 10. The DNA for the CDR3 is TGTGCCAGCAGTTCCTCGGACAGGTGGAGGTCCTACGAGCAGTACTTC. Its protein product is CASSSSDRWRSYEQYF.

CDR3 in amino acids: CASSSDRDRNEKLFF. CDR3 in DNA: TGTGCCAGCAGTTCAGACAGGGACCGTAATGAAAAACTGTTTTTT. The chain links TRBV28 to TRBJ1-4; 7 positions match TRBD1. CDR1 is MDHEN and CDR2 is SYDVKM in the germline V gene. CDR3 length equals 15 residues. Losses at the gene ends were 4 bases for V and 4 bases for J; bases not matched to a gene: 6.

The V call is TRBV18, the J call TRBJ2-7, with 9 bases matching TRBD1. Germline CDR1 reads KGHSH; CDR2 reads LQKENI. CDR3 length: 14 residues. J lost 6 bases, V lost 4 bases, and 7 bases had no gene match. The chain's CDR3 is CASSRAGQGSEQYF. CDR3 in DNA: TGTGCCAGCTCACGGGCGGGACAGGGTTCCGAGCAGTACTTC.

The chain links TRBV27 to TRBJ2-3; TRBD2 matches at 8 bases. The J segment lost 2 bases and the V segment lost 7 bases, leaving 2 bases of the junction unmatched. The germline V gene encodes CDR1 MNHEY and CDR2 SMNVEV (reference sequence). CDR3 length: 13 amino acids. The CDR3 spells CASTTSATDTQYF. The CDR3 DNA follows: TGTGCCAGCACGACTAGCGCCACAGATACGCAGTATTTT.

The chain couples TRBV18 to TRBJ2-7, with 10 nucleotides matching TRBD2. This CDR3 region has 14 residues. J gave up 4 bases and V 3 bases, and 3 bases lay outside the gene matches. CDR1 and CDR2 (germline): KGHSH, LQKENI. The CDR3 coding sequence is TGTGCCAGCTCACCCCGGACTAGCGGATACGAGCAGTACTTC. Translation gives CASSPRTSGYEQYF.

This clone was seen a handful of times. This chain joins TRBV10-3 and TRBJ1-1, with a tentative D call TRBD1 (5 bases). Germline-derived CDR1 and CDR2 are ENHRY and SYGVKD. V was shortened by 7 bases and J by 1 base, with 10 bases between the two germline ends. This CDR3 is 13 amino acids long. The CDR3 coding sequence is TGTGCCATCACCACACAGGAGAACACTGAAGCTTTCTTT. As protein: CAITTQENTEAFF.

V and J are TRBV4-2 and TRBJ2-1; 10 bases map to TRBD2. The CDR3 contains 16 residues. After removal of 4 bases from V and 3 bases from J, the junction contained 6 bases not matched to a gene. Germline lookup yields CDR1 LGHNA and CDR2 YNFKEQ. The CDR3 nucleotides are TGTGCCAGCAGCCGCCGGACTAGCGGAAACTACAATGAGCAGTTCTTC. This translates into CASSRRTSGNYNEQFF.

The chain uses TRBV13 and TRBJ2-5, with D possibly TRBD1 on 5 matching bases. With 5 bases removed from V and 1 base from J, the gap between germline ends came to 20 bases. The CDR3 is 17 amino acids. Germline CDR1 PRHDT, CDR2 FYEKMQ (reference sequence). In DNA, the CDR3 is TGTGCCAGCAGCCCCCGCTCGAGGCAGGGTGGCCAAGAGACCCAGTACTTC. It encodes CASSPRSRQGGQETQYF.

The chain carries TRBV5-4 and TRBJ2-5, with D possibly TRBD2 on 6 matching bases. Looked up from germline, CDR1 is SGHNT and CDR2 is YYREEE (reference sequence). Trimming pared 1 base from V and 4 bases from J, leaving 11 bases between. The CDR3 sequence is 14 residues long. The CDR3 loop is CASSLSGVIETQYF. CDR3 in DNA: TGTGCCAGCAGCTTGTCGGGAGTGATAGAGACCCAGTACTTC.

In nucleotides, the CDR3 is TGTGCCACCCTAAGAGGGCTTGAAGGCTACACCTTC. Translated: CATLRGLEGYTF. This chain joins TRBV6-5 and TRBJ1-2; D unclear. V dropped 10 bases and J dropped 8 bases, with 17 bases sitting between them. The germline CDR1 and CDR2 sequences are MNHEY and SVGAGI. The CDR3 totals 12 residues.

CDR3 sequence reads: CASSQERYQELFF. The CDR3 DNA follows: TGTGCCAGCAGCCAAGAGAGGTACCAAGAGCTGTTTTTT. This chain links TRBV4-2 with TRBJ2-2, with no clear D. Trimming removed 0 bases from V and 11 bases from J, with 10 bases in between. The CDR3 totals 13 residues. Germline V gene sequence: CDR1 LGHNA, CDR2 YNFKEQ.

This chain connects TRBV7-9 to TRBJ2-1, with TRBD2 identical over 10 bases. The J segment lost 9 bases and the V segment lost 1 base, leaving 0 bases of the junction unmatched. Germline CDR1 reads SEHNR; CDR2 reads FQNEAQ (reference sequence). CDR3 length: 13 amino acids. The CDR3 DNA is TGTGCCAGCAGCTTAGTAGCGGGAGGTGAGCAGTTCTTC. It encodes CASSLVAGGEQFF.

The sample holds a few counts of this clone. The V call is TRBV5-6, the J call TRBJ2-7, with 14 bases fitting TRBD2. The V gene end was trimmed by 0 bases and the J gene end by 5 bases; junction bases not matched to a gene: 4. This CDR3 has 16 amino acids. Germline CDR1 reads SGHDT; CDR2 reads YYEEEE. The CDR3 DNA reads TGTGCCAGCAGCTTGGTCGGACTAGCGGGAGGTAACGAGCAGTACTTC. Amino acids: CASSLVGLAGGNEQYF.

This clone is a singleton in its sample. The rearrangement joins TRBV30 to TRBJ1-1, with 7 bases matching TRBD1. Germline loops: CDR1 GTSNPN, CDR2 SVGIG (reference sequence). The V segment lost 1 base and the J segment 10 bases; nucleotides outside the gene matches: 18. This CDR3 spans 16 amino acids. The CDR3 nucleotides read TGTGCCTGGAGTGCCTCGGGAGGGGGCTCCAAGAGCCGAGCTTTCTTT. It is translated as CAWSASGGGSKSRAFF.

The chain uses TRBV29-1 and TRBJ2-7, with TRBD1 as a possible D gene (5 bases). This CDR3 spans 18 amino acids. Germline assignment: CDR1 SQVTM and CDR2 ANQGSEA. The V end was cut by 2 bases, the J end by 1 base, with 24 bases between. The CDR3 loop is CSVETFGALGLSSYEQYF. In nucleotides, the CDR3 is TGCAGCGTTGAAACTTTTGGGGCCCTAGGGTTATCTTCCTACGAGCAGTACTTC.

This chain joins TRBV5-1 and TRBJ1-3; 8 bases agree with TRBD1. V shed 0 bases, J shed 7 bases, and the junction held 6 bases outside the gene matches. The germline CDR1 and CDR2 sequences are SGHRS and YFSETQ. The length of the CDR3 is 15 residues. The CDR3 DNA follows: TGCGCCAGCAGCTTGGGGCTGGACAGGGCGAACACCATATATTTT. It codes for CASSLGLDRANTIYF.

The genes are TRBV7-9 and TRBJ2-3; TRBD2 aligns across 14 bases. Trimming removed 2 bases from V and 8 bases from J; junction bases left unmatched: 9. From germline, CDR1 is SEHNR and CDR2 FQNEAQ (reference sequence). The CDR3 spans 17 residues. CDR3: CASSLLEGLAGETTQYF. In nucleotides, the CDR3 is TGTGCCAGCAGCTTACTCGAGGGACTAGCGGGAGAAACTACGCAGTATTTT. The full variable domain, completed using reference TRBV7-9 and TRBJ2-3, is DTGVSQNPRHKITKRGQNVTFRCDPISEHNRLYWYRQTLGQGPEFLTYFQNEAQLEKSRLLSDRFSAERPKGSFSTLEIQRTEQGDSAMYLCASSLLEGLAGETTQYFGPGTRLTVL.

V and J are TRBV30 and TRBJ2-2, with 7 bases matching TRBD2. V lost 1 base to trimming and J lost 5 bases; unmatched junction nucleotides: 7. The CDR3 contains 15 residues. From germline, CDR1 is GTSNPN and CDR2 SVGIG (reference sequence). The CDR3 nucleotides are TGTGCCTGGAGTGACGGTATTAGCGGGACCGGGGAGCTGTTTTTT. Protein product: CAWSDGISGTGELFF.